The 15 T cell receptor beta chains given below trace back to one sample, sequenced in a study of cytomegalovirus exposure and HLA in healthy donors (dated 2017 in TCRdb). Library construction relied on the immunoSEQ multiplex PCR assay. The multiplex PCR relied on a mix of 60 forward primers for TCR Vbeta segments and 13 reverse primers for TCR Jbeta segments. TCRdb mirrors the immuneACCESS table, restricted to in-frame sequences. Some clones are absent from its copies; in checked studies, under half trace to an unresolved V gene, and the reason for the others is unknown. The sample table contains 150,000 to 200,000 clones; only one count was recorded for around 69% of them. Approximately 2.5% of the sample belongs to the ten largest clones. The sequenced material came from PBMCs. All receptors derive from a woman in her twenties or thirties in good health and CMV-seronegative.

The genes are TRBV18 and TRBJ1-5; no clear D gene. This CDR3 comprises 14 residues. Germline V CDR1 and CDR2: KGHSH, LQKENI. The V end was cut by 2 bases, the J end by 5 bases, with 10 bases between. Written as DNA, the CDR3 is TGTGCCAGCTCACCAGAGTCTAGACATCAGCCCCAGCATTTT. It yields the protein CASSPESRHQPQHF.

The J gene is TRBJ2-7, the V gene TRBV10-3, with D perhaps TRBD2 (6 bases). Germline V CDR1 and CDR2: ENHRY, SYGVKD. With 4 bases removed from V and 3 bases from J, the gap between germline ends came to 16 bases. The CDR3 runs 15 residues. Here the CDR3 DNA reads TGTGCCATCAGTGGTGGAGGGGTGGGAATCTACGAGCAGTACTTC. It codes for CAISGGGVGIYEQYF.

This clone was picked up one time. The sample carries other DNA sequences with the same CDR3. The V gene is TRBV19, the J gene TRBJ1-3, with a weak D call TRBD1 (6 bases). CDR3 length: 14 residues. V was pared by 3 bases and J by 0 bases, with 6 bases between. Germline CDR1 is LNHDA and CDR2 is SQIVND (reference sequence). In nucleotides, the CDR3 is TGTGCCAGTAGTATGGGGGCCTCTGGAAACACCATATATTTT. Its translation: CASSMGASGNTIYF.

This clone was recorded a few times. V and J are TRBV5-1 and TRBJ2-1; the D gene is possibly TRBD2 (5 bases). The CDR3 extends over 12 amino acids. From germline, CDR1 is SGHRS and CDR2 YFSETQ. The V and J ends lost 9 bases and 8 bases respectively, with 15 bases between them. The CDR3 region has the DNA TGCGCCACCCGGGGTGGAGGCCATGAGCAGTTCTTC. Translated: CATRGGGHEQFF.

The chain employs TRBV9 and TRBJ2-1, with 10 bases aligning to TRBD2. CDR3 size: 15 residues. From germline, CDR1 is SGDLS and CDR2 YYNGEE. J lost 7 bases, V lost 2 bases, and 6 bases had no gene match. The CDR3 DNA sequence: TGTGCCAGCAGCGTTTTTAGCGGGGGGCCGAATGAGCAGTTCTTC. Its translation: CASSVFSGGPNEQFF.

This chain uses TRBV7-2 with TRBJ1-5; 7 bases fit TRBD1. V shed 5 bases and J 0 bases; nucleotides not matched to a gene: 4. This CDR3 region has 15 residues. CDR1 and CDR2 (germline): SGHTA, FQGNSA. The CDR3 bases are TGTGCCAGCAGCAATCAGGGGGTTAGCAATCAGCCCCAGCATTTT. Protein: CASSNQGVSNQPQHF.

This clone was counted a few times. V usage is TRBV5-1 and J usage is TRBJ2-5, with D unclear. This CDR3 contains 13 residues. Trimming left V 3 bases short and J 5 bases short, with 11 bases between. Germline CDR1 SGHRS, CDR2 YFSETQ. This CDR3 reads CASSWRRDETQYF. The CDR3 coding sequence is TGCGCCAGCAGCTGGAGAAGAGACGAGACCCAGTACTTC.

This chain uses TRBV19 with TRBJ1-4, with TRBD1 matching 11 bases. The CDR3 totals 15 residues. Losses at the gene ends were 7 bases for V and 8 bases for J; bases not matched to a gene: 9. Germline V lookup: CDR1 LNHDA, CDR2 SQIVND (reference sequence). CDR3 sequence (DNA): TGTGCCAGTAATTCCCCGGGACAGGGGGAAGAAAAACTGTTTTTT. Its protein product is CASNSPGQGEEKLFF.

V gene TRBV27 combines with J gene TRBJ2-5; D may be TRBD2 (5 bases). This CDR3 region has 14 residues. The V gene lost 5 bases and the J gene lost 0 bases, with 10 bases spanning the gap. The germline V gene encodes CDR1 MNHEY and CDR2 SMNVEV (reference sequence). The CDR3 DNA reads as TGTGCCAGCAGTCCTAGACTACACCAAGAGACCCAGTACTTC. Its protein is CASSPRLHQETQYF.

The chain recombines TRBV4-1 with TRBJ1-6, with TRBD1 as a possible D gene (6 bases). The CDR3 is 16 residues long. The V end lost 0 bases, the J end lost 10 bases, and 16 bases lay between the germline ends. Per germline, CDR1 MGHRA and CDR2 YSYEKL. CDR3: CASSQDQDSRRSPLHF. CDR3 sequence (DNA): TGCGCCAGCAGCCAAGATCAGGACAGCCGTCGGTCACCCCTCCACTTT.

This chain uses TRBV11-2 with TRBJ2-5, with D perhaps matching TRBD2 (6 bases). The CDR3 is 14 amino acids. The ends were cut back, 5 bases at V and 2 bases at J, with 12 bases in the middle. The germline gives CDR1 SGHAT, CDR2 FQNNGV. This CDR3 reads CASSRDLRQETQYF. The CDR3 nucleotides are TGTGCCAGCAGCCGGGACTTAAGGCAAGAGACCCAGTACTTC.

The gene calls are TRBV6-5 and TRBJ2-1; D call uncertain. In germline, CDR1 is MNHEY, CDR2 SVGAGI. This CDR3 is built from 13 residues. With 2 bases removed from V and 6 bases from J, the gap between germline ends came to 8 bases. The CDR3 sequence: CASSYGVGNEQFF. In nucleotides, the CDR3 is TGTGCCAGCAGTTACGGAGTTGGCAATGAGCAGTTCTTC.

CDR3 residues: CSVDFLAGSTDTQYF. CDR3 nucleotides: TGCAGCGTTGATTTTCTAGCGGGTAGCACAGATACGCAGTATTTT. The V call is TRBV29-1, the J call TRBJ2-3; 8 bases agree with TRBD2. V shed 3 bases and J 0 bases; nucleotides not matched to a gene: 5. The CDR3 is made up of 15 amino acids. Germline V CDR1 and CDR2: SQVTM, ANQGSEA.

The gene calls are TRBV10-3 and TRBJ1-2; tentative D call: TRBD1 (6 bases). CDR1 and CDR2 (germline): ENHRY, SYGVKD. This CDR3 has 12 amino acids. Trimming cost V 6 bases and J 6 bases, with 11 bases left between them. The CDR3 sequence: CAIRPGHDGYTF. CDR3 DNA sequence: TGTGCCATCAGGCCGGGACATGATGGCTACACCTTC.

J is TRBJ2-3 and V is TRBV4-3, with 8 bases matching TRBD2. CDR3 length equals 14 residues. Germline CDR1 is LGHNA and CDR2 is YSLEER. The J segment lost 7 bases and the V segment lost 4 bases, leaving 7 bases of the junction unmatched. CDR3 loop: CASSPSGSRNTQYF. The CDR3 nucleotides are TGCGCCAGCAGCCCGAGCGGGAGCAGGAATACGCAGTATTTT.